The entry that follows covers one T cell receptor beta chain sequence. The sample originates from a study of blood T cell repertoires in COVID-19. The CDR3 runs 16 residues. The germline CDR1 and CDR2 sequences are LGHDT and YNNKEL (reference sequence). Deletions cut 4 bases from V and 0 bases from J, with 13 bases between. In the original processing: Nucleated cell number was recorded as an estimate derived from reference gene primer amplification. Here immunoSEQ multiplex PCR was the method, and the copy in TCRdb shows in-frame clones only, minus some. The DNA was the basis for D and trimming; V, J and clone size are from that table. The table lists over 200,000 clones, approximately 90% of them singletons. Everyone who took part was about 18 to 90 years old, and they came from 24 US areas. Assignments of participants to cohorts depended upon their own reported clinical history.

The rearrangement links TRBV3-1 (or the pseudogene TRBV3-2) to TRBJ1-5; D is perhaps TRBD1 (5 bases). Sequencing was done on a sample of PBMCs or T cells enriched from blood (not recorded which). This receptor was obtained from a man aged 30-40 years who had recovered from COVID-19. Written as DNA, the CDR3 is TGTGCCAGCAGCCTGGGGGGAGCGATTAGCAATCAGCCCCAGCATTTT. It codes for CASSLGGAISNQPQHF.